The 5 T cell receptor beta chains below were found in one sample sequenced in a study of blood T cell repertoires in COVID-19. Sequencing was performed with immunoSEQ multiplex PCR; in TCRdb, only in-frame clones are kept and a portion is missing. The table has about 390,000 clones, just under 90% seen once. The sample was PBMCs or T cells enriched from blood (not recorded which). These receptors were taken from a woman in her fifties or sixties who had recovered from COVID-19.

The chain uses TRBV9 and TRBJ2-5; TRBD2 matches at 7 bases. The CDR3 consists of 14 residues. Germline V gene lookup returns CDR1 SGDLS and CDR2 YYNGEE. The V and J ends lost 4 bases and 1 base, in that order; junction bases with no gene match: 4. CDR3 nucleotide sequence: TGTGCCAGCAGCTCTCTAGCGGCCCAAGAGACCCAGTACTTC. It encodes CASSSLAAQETQYF. The full variable domain, with the rest looked up from reference TRBV9 and TRBJ2-5, is DSGVTQTPKHLITATGQRVTLRCSPRSGDLSVYWYQQSLDQGLQFLIQYYNGEERAKGNILERFSAQQFPDLHSELNLSSLELGDSALYFCASSSLAAQETQYFGPGTRLLVL.

In the case of this clone: Additional DNA sequences in this sample encode the identical CDR3. The chain carries TRBV12-3 or TRBV12-4 and TRBJ1-1; D gene uncertain. With 3 bases removed from V and 4 bases from J, the gap between germline ends came to 6 bases. This CDR3 contains 12 residues. The CDR3: CASSFPGTEAFF. As DNA, the CDR3 is TGTGCCAGCAGTTTCCCAGGCACTGAAGCTTTCTTT.

This clone has only one observation. The rearrangement links TRBV3-1 (or the pseudogene TRBV3-2) to TRBJ1-2, with a tentative D call TRBD1 (6 bases). This CDR3 is built from 14 residues. V lost 4 bases and J lost 0, with 9 bases in between. From germline, CDR1 is LGHDT and CDR2 YNNKEL (reference sequence). The chain's CDR3 is CASSPGVSNYGYTF. CDR3 nucleotides: TGTGCCAGCAGCCCAGGGGTGTCTAACTATGGCTACACCTTC.

The chain uses TRBV28 and TRBJ1-2; D possibly corresponds to TRBD1 (5 bases). With 6 bases removed from V and 4 bases from J, the gap between germline ends came to 15 bases. The CDR3 runs to 14 residues. CDR1 MDHEN and CDR2 SYDVKM come from the germline V gene. This CDR3 reads CASSSAGPLYGYTF. The CDR3 DNA reads as TGTGCCAGCAGCTCCGCGGGACCCCTCTATGGCTACACCTTC.

The count of this clone is one. The chain recombines TRBV19 with TRBJ1-4, with D perhaps TRBD1 (6 bases). Germline assignment: CDR1 LNHDA and CDR2 SQIVND (reference sequence). Trimming took 3 bases from V and 2 from J, leaving 10 bases between them. This CDR3 contains 15 residues. CDR3 DNA: TGTGCCAGTAGTATGTCAGGGGCTACTAATGAAAAACTGTTTTTT. Amino acid sequence: CASSMSGATNEKLFF. The full variable domain, completed using reference TRBV19 and TRBJ1-4, is DGGITQSPKYLFRKEGQNVTLSCEQNLNHDAMYWYRQDPGQGLRLIYYSQIVNDFQKGDIAEGYSVSREKKESFPLTVTSAQKNPTAFYLCASSMSGATNEKLFFGSGTQLSVL.